This entry lists 20 T cell receptor beta chains sequenced from one sample in a study of cytomegalovirus exposure and HLA in healthy donors. PCR was performed using 60 Vbeta and 13 Jbeta primers. The data were produced by immunoSEQ multiplex PCR, yet TCRdb's version contains in-frame clones alone and is incomplete. The sample yields around 140,000 clones, roughly 60% seen once. Sequencing was carried out using PBMCs. These TCRs come from a middle-aged woman in good health and CMV-seronegative.

The chain links TRBV7-9 to TRBJ1-2; TRBD1 is a possible D gene (5 bases). V lost 1 base to trimming and J lost 0 bases, with 12 bases between them. CDR3 length: 16 amino acids. In germline, CDR1 is SEHNR, CDR2 FQNEAQ (reference sequence). In DNA form, the CDR3 reads TGTGCCAGCAGCTTAGTCGGAGGGGAAGCTAACTATGGCTACACCTTC. Translating gives CASSLVGGEANYGYTF.

The rearrangement uses TRBV27 and TRBJ1-3, with D maybe TRBD1 (6 bases). This CDR3 is 18 amino acids long. The V and J ends lost 3 bases and 6 bases respectively, with 24 bases between them. Per the germline V gene, CDR1 is MNHEY and CDR2 is SMNVEV (reference sequence). CDR3 sequence (DNA): TGTGCCAGCAGTTTTCCCAGGGGCCTAAAGAGGGATAAAAACACCATATATTTT. It is translated as CASSFPRGLKRDKNTIYF.

This sequence joins TRBV6-5 and TRBJ1-4; the match to TRBD1 covers 7 bases. V shed 7 bases, J shed 11 bases, and the junction held 10 bases outside the gene matches. The CDR3 spans 13 residues. The germline V gene encodes CDR1 MNHEY and CDR2 SVGAGI. CDR3 nucleotides: TGTGCCAGCACCTCAATGGGACAGACGAAACTGTTTTTT. This translates into CASTSMGQTKLFF.

This clone occurred a few times. The chain has TRBV28 and TRBJ2-1; TRBD2 matches at 8 bases. Germline V gene lookup returns CDR1 MDHEN and CDR2 SYDVKM. V trimming: 6 bases; J trimming: 11 bases; junction bases outside the gene matches: 15. The CDR3 extends over 15 amino acids. CDR3 DNA sequence: TGTGCCAGCAGCCTCCCAACGATAGCGGGAACCCAGCAGTTCTTC. This encodes CASSLPTIAGTQQFF.

The J gene is TRBJ1-5, the V gene TRBV30; 7 bases map to TRBD1. The CDR3 has 17 amino acids. The V and J ends lost 1 base and 3 bases, in that order; junction bases with no gene match: 12. Germline V gene lookup returns CDR1 GTSNPN and CDR2 SVGIG (reference sequence). The CDR3 reads CAWSAGQSWWPNQPQHF. CDR3 DNA sequence: TGTGCCTGGAGTGCGGGACAGAGTTGGTGGCCCAATCAGCCCCAGCATTTT.

J is TRBJ2-5 and V is TRBV2; D is undetermined. The CDR3 runs to 15 residues. Trimming left V 7 bases short and J 5 bases short, with 20 bases between. CDR1 and CDR2 (germline): SNHLY, FYNNEI. The CDR3 DNA sequence: TGTGCCAGCAAACGAGACCACCCACCAGGCGAGACCCAGTACTTC. Translated: CASKRDHPPGETQYF.

The chain carries TRBV27 and TRBJ1-1, with D unclear. Deletions cut 6 bases from V and 2 bases from J, with 7 bases between. CDR3 length equals 12 residues. The V gene's germline CDR1 is MNHEY and CDR2 SMNVEV (reference sequence). CDR3 in DNA: TGTGCCAGCAGAGGAGAAAACACTGAAGCTTTCTTT. Protein: CASRGENTEAFF.

The chain carries TRBV7-2 and TRBJ1-4; D possibly corresponds to TRBD1 (5 bases). This CDR3 is 15 amino acids long. Trimming removed 0 bases from V and 4 bases from J, with 9 bases in between. Germline CDR1 reads SGHTA; CDR2 reads FQGNSA. The CDR3 protein is CASSLARQSNEKLFF. DNA of the CDR3: TGTGCCAGCAGCTTAGCGCGACAGAGTAATGAAAAACTGTTTTTT. The whole variable domain, remainder taken from reference TRBV7-2 and TRBJ1-4, is GAGVSQSPSNKVTEKGKDVELRCDPISGHTALYWYRQSLGQGLEFLIYFQGNSAPDKSGLPSDRFSAERTGGSVSTLTIQRTQQEDSAVYLCASSLARQSNEKLFFGSGTQLSVL.

This clone has more than one count but fewer than ten. V usage is TRBV14 and J usage is TRBJ2-3, with D unclear. From germline, CDR1 is SGHDN and CDR2 FVKESK. Trimming removed 0 bases at V and 0 bases at J, with 16 bases between. The CDR3 is 18 amino acids. CDR3 in DNA: TGTGCCAGCAGCCAAGATAGAGGTGCGATAGTTAGCACAGATACGCAGTATTTT. It encodes CASSQDRGAIVSTDTQYF.

The chain has TRBV11-3 and TRBJ1-1, with TRBD1 as a possible D gene (5 bases). The ends were cut back, 2 bases at V and 3 bases at J, with 7 bases in the middle. Germline lookup yields CDR1 SGHNT and CDR2 YENEEA. There are 13 residues in the CDR3. As DNA, the CDR3 is TGTGCCAGCAGCTTAATGGGGCACACTGAAGCTTTCTTT. This encodes CASSLMGHTEAFF.

This chain links TRBV28 with TRBJ2-7, with D unclear. V dropped 6 bases and J dropped 5 bases, with 5 bases sitting between them. In germline, CDR1 is MDHEN, CDR2 SYDVKM. The CDR3 is 10 residues long. The CDR3 sequence is CASRRHEQYF. The CDR3 DNA reads TGTGCCAGCAGGCGGCACGAGCAGTACTTC.

This clone occurred a few times. V usage is TRBV7-2 and J usage is TRBJ2-7, with 10 bases that match TRBD2. Germline assignment: CDR1 SGHTA and CDR2 FQGNSA. There are 13 residues in the CDR3. V shed 8 bases, J shed 11 bases, and the junction held 12 bases outside the gene matches. The CDR3 is CASQSSGGLRKYF. The CDR3 nucleotides read TGTGCCAGCCAATCTAGCGGGGGCCTCCGTAAGTACTTC.

The chain couples TRBV28 to TRBJ2-1; TRBD2 matches 11 bases. The germline V gene has CDR1 MDHEN and CDR2 SYDVKM. This CDR3 has 16 residues. V lost 4 bases and J lost 2; bases outside the gene matches: 4. CDR3: CASSSNSGGAYNEQFF. CDR3 nucleotide sequence: TGTGCCAGCAGTTCAAATAGCGGGGGGGCCTACAATGAGCAGTTCTTC.

The V call is TRBV7-2, the J call TRBJ2-7, with a weak D call TRBD1 (8 bases). Between the trimmed V and J ends, which lost 5 bases and 3 bases, there was a span of 17 bases. This CDR3 is built from 15 residues. Germline CDR1 is SGHTA and CDR2 is FQGNSA. Here the CDR3 DNA reads TGTGCCAGCAGCCAAGGGGGGGACAGGAGCTACGAGCAGTACTTC. This translates into CASSQGGDRSYEQYF.

The V and J genes are TRBV5-4 and TRBJ2-7; 7 bases are a match to TRBD1. V gave up 5 bases and J gave up 4 bases; unmatched junction bases: 9. CDR3 length equals 14 residues. CDR1 is SGHNT and CDR2 is YYREEE in the germline V gene (reference sequence). CDR3 sequence reads: CASREGTEFYEQYF. DNA for the CDR3: TGTGCCAGCAGGGAAGGGACAGAGTTTTACGAGCAGTACTTC.

This clone was seen only a few times. In nucleotides, the CDR3 is TGTGCCATCAGTGGGGGGGGACGGAATCAGCCCCAGCATTTT. This translates into CAISGGGRNQPQHF. V and J are TRBV10-3 and TRBJ1-5; weak D call: TRBD1 (5 bases). The CDR3 runs 14 residues. Trimming removed 4 bases at V and 4 bases at J, with 11 bases between. The germline gives CDR1 ENHRY, CDR2 SYGVKD.

CDR3 DNA sequence: TGTGCCAGCAGCTTAGGGCAGGGGGAAGGGGGCTACACCTTC. As protein: CASSLGQGEGGYTF. The V and J genes are TRBV7-3 and TRBJ1-2; 7 nucleotides align to TRBD1. The CDR3 is 14 residues long. V trimming: 2 bases; J trimming: 8 bases; junction bases outside the gene matches: 8. From germline, CDR1 is SGHTA and CDR2 FQGTGA.

This clone was detected only a few times. CDR3 in DNA: TGTGCCATCAGTCAATATGAGACAGGGGAACTCTCTGAAGCTTTCTTT. It encodes CAISQYETGELSEAFF. The chain combines TRBV10-3 with TRBJ1-1; 8 bases map to TRBD1. J lost 6 bases, V lost 5 bases, and 14 bases had no gene match. Germline V gives CDR1 ENHRY, CDR2 SYGVKD. The CDR3 is 16 residues long.

The chain couples TRBV18 to TRBJ1-6; 8 bases line up with TRBD1. CDR3 size: 18 residues. Looked up from germline, CDR1 is KGHSH and CDR2 is LQKENI. Germline trimming cut 3 bases from V and 0 bases from J; bases unmatched to any gene: 7. The CDR3 DNA sequence: TGTGCCAGCTCACCGGGGCAGGGGGCTAGCTCCTATAATTCACCCCTCCACTTT. Encoded protein: CASSPGQGASSYNSPLHF.

The chain uses TRBV30 and TRBJ1-1; 7 bases line up with TRBD1. J lost 0 bases, V lost 4 bases, and 11 bases had no gene match. The CDR3 runs to 16 residues. The V gene's germline CDR1 is GTSNPN and CDR2 SVGIG (reference sequence). The DNA of the CDR3 is TGTGCCTGGACTGGACTCGGGACAGTCGTGAACACTGAAGCTTTCTTT. The encoded protein is CAWTGLGTVVNTEAFF.